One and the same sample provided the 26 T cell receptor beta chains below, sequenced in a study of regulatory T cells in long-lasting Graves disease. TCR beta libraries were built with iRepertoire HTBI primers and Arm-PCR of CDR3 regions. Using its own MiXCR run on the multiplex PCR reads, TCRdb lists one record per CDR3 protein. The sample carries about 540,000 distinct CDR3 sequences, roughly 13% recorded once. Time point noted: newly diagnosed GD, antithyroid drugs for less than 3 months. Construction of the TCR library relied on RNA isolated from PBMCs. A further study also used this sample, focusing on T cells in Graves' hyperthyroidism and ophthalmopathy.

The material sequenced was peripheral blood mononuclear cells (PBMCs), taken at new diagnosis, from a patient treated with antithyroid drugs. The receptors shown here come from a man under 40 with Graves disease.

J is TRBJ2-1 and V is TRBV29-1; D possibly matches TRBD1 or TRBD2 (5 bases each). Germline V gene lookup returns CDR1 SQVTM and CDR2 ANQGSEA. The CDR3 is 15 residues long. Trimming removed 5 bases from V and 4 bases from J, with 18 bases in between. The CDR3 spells CSVSPGAKPYNEQFF. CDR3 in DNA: TGCAGCGTTTCTCCCGGGGCCAAGCCTTACAATGAGCAGTTCTTC.

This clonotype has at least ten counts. CDR3: CSARDWGLVATGELFF. In nucleotides, the CDR3 is TGCAGTGCTAGAGATTGGGGCCTAGTGGCCACCGGGGAGCTGTTTTTT. The rearrangement joins TRBV20-1 to TRBJ2-2; possibly TRBD1 for D (5 bases). Trimming removed 0 bases at V and 4 bases at J, with 15 bases between. Germline V CDR1 and CDR2: DFQATT, SNEGSKA (reference sequence). The CDR3 contains 16 residues.

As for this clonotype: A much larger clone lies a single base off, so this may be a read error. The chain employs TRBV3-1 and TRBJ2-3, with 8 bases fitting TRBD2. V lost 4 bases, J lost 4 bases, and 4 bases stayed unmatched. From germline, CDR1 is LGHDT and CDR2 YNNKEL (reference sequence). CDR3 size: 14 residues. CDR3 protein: CASSRFGRADTQYF. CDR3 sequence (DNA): TGTGCCAGCAGCCGGTTCGGGAGGGCAGATACGCAGTATTTT.

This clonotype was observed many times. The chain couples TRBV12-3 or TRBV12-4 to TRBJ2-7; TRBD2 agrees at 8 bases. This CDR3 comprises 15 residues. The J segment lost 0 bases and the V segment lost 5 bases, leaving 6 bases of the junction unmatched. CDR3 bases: TGTGCCAGCAGTCGTGGAGCGGGGGCCTCCTACGAGCAGTACTTC. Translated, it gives CASSRGAGASYEQYF.

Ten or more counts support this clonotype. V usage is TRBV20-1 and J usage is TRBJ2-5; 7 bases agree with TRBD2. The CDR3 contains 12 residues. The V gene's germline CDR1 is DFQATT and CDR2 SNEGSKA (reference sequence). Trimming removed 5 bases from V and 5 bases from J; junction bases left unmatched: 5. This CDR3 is CSAPTSWETQYF. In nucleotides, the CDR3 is TGCAGTGCTCCGACTAGCTGGGAGACCCAGTACTTC.

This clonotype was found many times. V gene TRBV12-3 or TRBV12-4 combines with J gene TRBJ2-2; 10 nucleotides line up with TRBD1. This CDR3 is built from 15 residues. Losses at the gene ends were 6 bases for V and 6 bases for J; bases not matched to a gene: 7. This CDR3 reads CASRHAGTGAGELFF. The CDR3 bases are TGTGCCAGCAGACACGCCGGGACAGGGGCCGGGGAGCTGTTTTTT.

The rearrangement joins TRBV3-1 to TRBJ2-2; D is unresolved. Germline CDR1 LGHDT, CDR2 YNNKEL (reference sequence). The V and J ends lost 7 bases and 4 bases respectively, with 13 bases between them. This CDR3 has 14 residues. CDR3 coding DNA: TGTGCCAGCACCCTTTTTCCTGTCACCGGGGAGCTGTTTTTT. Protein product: CASTLFPVTGELFF.

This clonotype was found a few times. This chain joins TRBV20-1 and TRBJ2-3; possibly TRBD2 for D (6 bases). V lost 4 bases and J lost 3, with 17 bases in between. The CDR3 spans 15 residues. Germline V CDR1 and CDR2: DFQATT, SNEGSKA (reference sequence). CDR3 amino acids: CSANVIAVRTDTQYF. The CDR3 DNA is TGCAGTGCTAACGTTATAGCGGTTCGAACAGATACGCAGTATTTT.

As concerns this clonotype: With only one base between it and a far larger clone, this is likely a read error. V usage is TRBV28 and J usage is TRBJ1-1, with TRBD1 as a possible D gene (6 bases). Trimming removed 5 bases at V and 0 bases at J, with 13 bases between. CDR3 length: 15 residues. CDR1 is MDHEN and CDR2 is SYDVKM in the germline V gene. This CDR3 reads CASSEPGDMNTEAFF. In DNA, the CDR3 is TGTGCCAGCAGTGAACCGGGGGACATGAACACTGAAGCTTTCTTT.

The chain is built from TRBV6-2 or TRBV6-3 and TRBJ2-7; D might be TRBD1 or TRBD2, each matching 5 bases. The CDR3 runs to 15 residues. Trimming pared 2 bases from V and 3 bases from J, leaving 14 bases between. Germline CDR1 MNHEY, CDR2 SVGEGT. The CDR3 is CASSYRDGSLYEQYF. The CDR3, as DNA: TGTGCCAGCAGTTACCGGGACGGATCACTCTACGAGCAGTACTTC.

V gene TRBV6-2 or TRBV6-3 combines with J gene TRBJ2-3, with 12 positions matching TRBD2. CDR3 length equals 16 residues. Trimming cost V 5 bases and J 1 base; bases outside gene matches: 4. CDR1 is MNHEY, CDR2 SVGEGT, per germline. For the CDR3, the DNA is TGTGCCAGCAGTCACCGGACTAGCGGGGGCACAGATACGCAGTATTTT. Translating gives CASSHRTSGGTDTQYF.

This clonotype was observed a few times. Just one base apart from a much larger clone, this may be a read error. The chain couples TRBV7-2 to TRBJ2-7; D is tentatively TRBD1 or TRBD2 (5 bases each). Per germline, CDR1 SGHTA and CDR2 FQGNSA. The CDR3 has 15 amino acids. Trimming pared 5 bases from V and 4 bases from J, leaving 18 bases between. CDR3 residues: CASSTTGDEYYEQYF. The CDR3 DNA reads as TGTGCCAGCAGCACCACCGGGGACGAATATTACGAGCAGTACTTC.

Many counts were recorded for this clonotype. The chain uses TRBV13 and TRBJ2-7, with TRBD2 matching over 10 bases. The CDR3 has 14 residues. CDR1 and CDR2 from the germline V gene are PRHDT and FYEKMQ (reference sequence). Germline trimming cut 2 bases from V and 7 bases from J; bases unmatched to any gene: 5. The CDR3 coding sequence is TGTGCCAGCAGCTTAAGGACTAGCGGAAGGGAGCAGTACTTC. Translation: CASSLRTSGREQYF.

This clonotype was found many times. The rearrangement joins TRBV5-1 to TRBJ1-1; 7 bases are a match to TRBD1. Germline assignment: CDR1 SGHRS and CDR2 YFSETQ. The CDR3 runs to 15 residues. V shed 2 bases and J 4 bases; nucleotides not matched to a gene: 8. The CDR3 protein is CASSLDYRGSTEAFF. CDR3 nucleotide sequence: TGCGCCAGCAGCTTAGATTACAGGGGAAGCACTGAAGCTTTCTTT.

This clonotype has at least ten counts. As DNA, the CDR3 is TGTGCCAGCAGTGAAGCTTCGGGACAGGGGCCGGCTAACTATGGCTACACCTTC. Protein product: CASSEASGQGPANYGYTF. The V gene is TRBV2, the J gene TRBJ1-2; the match to TRBD1 covers 10 bases. Trimming cost V 0 bases and J 0 bases; bases outside gene matches: 7. CDR3 length: 18 amino acids. Looked up from germline, CDR1 is SNHLY and CDR2 is FYNNEI. The whole variable domain, remainder taken from reference TRBV2 and TRBJ1-2, is EPEVTQTPSHQVTQMGQEVILRCVPISNHLYFYWYRQILGQKVEFLVSFYNNEISEKSEIFDDQFSVERPDGSNFTLKIRSTKLEDSAMYFCASSEASGQGPANYGYTFGSGTRLTVV.

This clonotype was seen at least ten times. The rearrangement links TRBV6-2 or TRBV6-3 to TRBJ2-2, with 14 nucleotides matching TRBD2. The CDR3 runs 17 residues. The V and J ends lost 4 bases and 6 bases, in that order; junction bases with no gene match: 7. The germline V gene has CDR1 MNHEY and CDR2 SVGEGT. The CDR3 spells CASSSRVTSGRAGELFF. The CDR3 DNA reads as TGTGCCAGCAGTTCCCGTGTGACTAGCGGGAGGGCCGGGGAGCTGTTTTTT.

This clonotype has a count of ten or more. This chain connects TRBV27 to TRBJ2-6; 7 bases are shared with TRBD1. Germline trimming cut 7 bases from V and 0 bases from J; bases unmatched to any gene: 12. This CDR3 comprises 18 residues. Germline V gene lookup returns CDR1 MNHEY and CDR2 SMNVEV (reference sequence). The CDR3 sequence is CASNALGTASSGANVLTF. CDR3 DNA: TGTGCCAGCAATGCCTTGGGGACAGCCTCCTCTGGGGCCAACGTCCTGACTTTC.

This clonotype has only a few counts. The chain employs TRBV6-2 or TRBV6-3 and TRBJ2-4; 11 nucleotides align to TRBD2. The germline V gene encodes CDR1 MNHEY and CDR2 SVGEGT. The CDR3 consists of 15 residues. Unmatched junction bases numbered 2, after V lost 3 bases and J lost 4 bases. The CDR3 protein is CASSYRLAGKNIQYF. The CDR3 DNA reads TGTGCCAGCAGTTATAGACTAGCGGGGAAAAACATTCAGTACTTC.

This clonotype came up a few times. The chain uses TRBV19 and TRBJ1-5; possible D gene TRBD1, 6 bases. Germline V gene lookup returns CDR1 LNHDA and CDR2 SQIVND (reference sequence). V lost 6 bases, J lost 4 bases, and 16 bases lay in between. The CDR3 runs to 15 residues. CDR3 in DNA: TGTGCCAGTAGAACCAGGGACATACTTAATCAGCCCCAGCATTTT. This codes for CASRTRDILNQPQHF. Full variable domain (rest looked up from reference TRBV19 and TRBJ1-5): DGGITQSPKYLFRKEGQNVTLSCEQNLNHDAMYWYRQDPGQGLRLIYYSQIVNDFQKGDIAEGYSVSREKKESFPLTVTSAQKNPTAFYLCASRTRDILNQPQHFGDGTRLSIL.

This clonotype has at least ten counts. CDR3 bases: TGTGCCAGCAGCGTAGTACAGCCGCTTGAAGCTTTCTTT. It is translated as CASSVVQPLEAFF. This rearrangement joins TRBV9 to TRBJ1-1, with unresolved D. In germline, CDR1 is SGDLS, CDR2 YYNGEE. The CDR3 contains 13 residues. Trimming stripped 0 bases from V and 7 bases from J, with 10 bases between.

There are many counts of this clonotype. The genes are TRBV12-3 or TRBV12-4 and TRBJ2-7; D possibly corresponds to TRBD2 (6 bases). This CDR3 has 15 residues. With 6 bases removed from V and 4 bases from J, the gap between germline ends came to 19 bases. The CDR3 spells CASSGRDWGKYEQYF. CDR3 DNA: TGTGCCAGCAGCGGCCGGGACTGGGGGAAGTACGAGCAGTACTTC.

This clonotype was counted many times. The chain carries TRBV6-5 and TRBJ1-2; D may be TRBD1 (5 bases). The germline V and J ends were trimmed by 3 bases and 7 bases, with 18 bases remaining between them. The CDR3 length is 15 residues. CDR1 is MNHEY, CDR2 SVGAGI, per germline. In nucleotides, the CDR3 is TGTGCCAGCAGTTATGATAGAAGTGTGGGGCTTGGCTACACCTTC. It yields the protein CASSYDRSVGLGYTF.

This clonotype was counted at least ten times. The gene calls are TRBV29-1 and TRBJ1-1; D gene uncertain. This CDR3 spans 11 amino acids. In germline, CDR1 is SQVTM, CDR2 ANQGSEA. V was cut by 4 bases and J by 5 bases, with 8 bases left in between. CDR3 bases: TGCAGCGTTGGGAGGAGGACTGAAGCTTTCTTT. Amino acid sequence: CSVGRRTEAFF.

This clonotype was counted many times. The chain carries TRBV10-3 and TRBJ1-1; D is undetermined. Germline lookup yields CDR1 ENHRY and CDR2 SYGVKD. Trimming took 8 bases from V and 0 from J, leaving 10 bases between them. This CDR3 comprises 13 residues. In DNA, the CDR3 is TGTGCCATCGCGTCCCAGGTGAACACTGAAGCTTTCTTT. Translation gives CAIASQVNTEAFF.

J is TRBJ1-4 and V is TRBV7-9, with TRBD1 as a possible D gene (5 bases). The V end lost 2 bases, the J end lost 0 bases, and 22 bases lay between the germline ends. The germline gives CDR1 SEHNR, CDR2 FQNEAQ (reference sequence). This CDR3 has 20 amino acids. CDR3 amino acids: CASSLRNRGLKFATNEKLFF. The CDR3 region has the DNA TGTGCCAGCAGCTTACGCAACCGGGGGTTGAAATTTGCAACTAATGAAAAACTGTTTTTT. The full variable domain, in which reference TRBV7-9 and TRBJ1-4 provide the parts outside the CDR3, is DTGVSQNPRHKITKRGQNVTFRCDPISEHNRLYWYRQTLGQGPEFLTYFQNEAQLEKSRLLSDRFSAERPKGSFSTLEIQRTEQGDSAMYLCASSLRNRGLKFATNEKLFFGSGTQLSVL.

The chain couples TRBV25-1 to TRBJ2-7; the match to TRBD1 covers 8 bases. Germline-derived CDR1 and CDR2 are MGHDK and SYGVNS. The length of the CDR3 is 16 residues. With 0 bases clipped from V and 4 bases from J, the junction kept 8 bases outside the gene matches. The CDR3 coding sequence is TGTGCCAGCAGTGAATATCAGGGGGCCGCCACGTACGAGCAGTACTTC. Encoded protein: CASSEYQGAATYEQYF.